This is a list of T cell receptor beta chains from one sample in a study of blood T cell repertoires in COVID-19. The table came from immunoSEQ multiplex PCR; TCRdb's copy has only in-frame clones and leaves some out. The sample consists of some 190,000 clones, 88% of them appearing once. Input material: peripheral blood. These TCRs come from a woman aged 40 to 50 who had recovered from COVID-19. CDR3s include the opening cysteine and the closing phenylalanine or tryptophan.

j_gene,v_gene,CDR3aa
TRBJ1-2,TRBV6-1,CASSESTGSGYGYTF
TRBJ2-5,TRBV24-1,CATSSTGVGETQYF
TRBJ1-5,TRBV7-9,CASSLAGTGNQPQHF
TRBJ1-3,TRBV7-2,CASSSGQVGTIYF
TRBJ2-1,TRBV9,CASSLGLAGIYNEQFF
TRBJ1-1,TRBV18,CASSPDRGNTEAFF
TRBJ2-5,TRBV5-1,CASSRSGETETQYF
TRBJ2-5,TRBV7-3,CASSPGGNQETQYF
TRBJ1-5,TRBV28,CASSFQNSNQPQHF
TRBJ1-1,TRBV27,CASRQGAEAFF
TRBJ1-2,TRBV6-5,CASSYTVAEDGYTF
TRBJ1-4,TRBV3-1/TRBV3-2,CASSQTGGGEKLFF
TRBJ1-1,TRBV18,CASSPGGDTEAFF
TRBJ2-1,TRBV5-1,CASSWGSSYNEQFF
TRBJ2-5,TRBV11-1,CASSLGTGGQETQYF
TRBJ2-3,TRBV11-3,CASSQGQVNTDTQYF
TRBJ2-7,TRBV4-3,CASSQDRSRGYEQYF
TRBJ2-3,TRBV19,CASSIPRGTDTQYF
TRBJ1-1,TRBV11-2,CASSLRQGNTEAFF
TRBJ2-7,TRBV19,CASSMLAGAHEQYF
TRBJ1-2,TRBV18,CASSEDRLYGYTF
TRBJ2-7,TRBV7-8,CASSLGSGYEQYF
TRBJ2-5,TRBV3-1/TRBV3-2,CASSQTVQETQYF
TRBJ2-2,TRBV6-5,CASRKTGTTGELFF
TRBJ2-1,TRBV25-1,CASSETSGYNEQFF
TRBJ2-1,TRBV19,CASSIEPHSGHGLNEQFF
TRBJ2-6,TRBV3-1/TRBV3-2,CASSQVLQGAEANVLTF
TRBJ2-7,TRBV6-1,CATTGPQGVEQYF
TRBJ2-1,TRBV6-5,CASSYSPDYYNEQFF
TRBJ2-5,TRBV18,CASSPGLAGVGETQYF
TRBJ1-5,TRBV4-2,CASSRSQSNQPQHF
TRBJ1-2,TRBV29-1,CSVEVGTVYGYTF
TRBJ1-1,TRBV19,CASSRDRGNTEAFF
TRBJ1-4,TRBV20-1,CSASRVANEKLFF
TRBJ1-1,TRBV30,CASTRDRGLGTEAFF
TRBJ2-1,TRBV9,CASSVGGLATGNEQFF
TRBJ1-1,TRBV6-6,CASSGAPGTEAFF
TRBJ2-1,TRBV19,CASSVSISPGNEQFF
TRBJ2-1,TRBV4-2,CASSQAVAERSYNEQFF
TRBJ2-2,TRBV11-2,CASSLDSGRPANTGELFF
TRBJ1-2,TRBV28,CASRGRWTRDFYGYTF
TRBJ2-7,TRBV27,CASSRLAGGYEQYF
TRBJ1-2,TRBV30,CAWRNRGGSGYGYTF
TRBJ1-5,TRBV7-9,CASSGTGTGGNQPQHF
TRBJ1-1,TRBV4-3,CASSRMAGTGNTEAFF
TRBJ2-7,TRBV4-3,CASSQDYRSSHEQYF
TRBJ2-5,TRBV28,CASSPHTSGRPRGTQYF
TRBJ1-1,TRBV11-2,CASSFQGIGTFF
TRBJ2-5,TRBV27,CASRPIVTTDQETQYF
TRBJ1-1,TRBV6-5,CASSLDRESFF
TRBJ2-5,TRBV11-1,CASSPTTGTQETQYF
TRBJ1-1,TRBV6-5,CASRGGAAHEEAFF
TRBJ1-2,TRBV5-1,CASSLQGAGYGYTF
TRBJ2-3,TRBV19,CASSMVGTSTDTQYF
TRBJ2-1,TRBV2,CASSETAGVSDEQFF
TRBJ2-7,TRBV18,CASSPDSSYEQYF
TRBJ2-5,TRBV6-5,CASMVGGHGGETQYF